The entry below describes one TCR beta chain. This specimen comes from a study of technical replicates of blood from a handful of donors. Profiled with immunoSEQ multiplex PCR; TCRdb holds only in-frame clones, not every one. The repertoire holds around 95,000 clones, with over 85% as singletons. CDR1 and CDR2 from the germline V gene are MNHEY and SVGAGI. V lost 6 bases and J lost 0, with 15 bases in between. This CDR3 comprises 15 residues. J is TRBJ2-7 and V is TRBV6-5, with D perhaps TRBD2 (6 bases). Sample: T cells isolated from PBMCs. The clonotype comes from a human donor in good health. This CDR3 reads CASSPRLELSYEQYF. In DNA form, the CDR3 reads TGTGCCAGCAGCCCTCGACTAGAGCTCTCCTACGAGCAGTACTTC.